The clone carrying this T cell receptor beta chain was observed a few times. Antigen: not known. The sample comes from a study of blood T cells in healthy people across ages. Study findings and constraints: Whereas aged donors had fewer naive CD4+ cells, long-lived donors had more of them and higher diversity. Strong correlation was found linking TCR beta diversity to naive T cell percentage.

Together with a sample-barcoded 5' primer, a J-beta primer mix was included in a second PCR lasting about 7 to 12 cycles. Every cDNA was tagged by a template-switch adaptor with 12 random nucleotides. TCRdb redid the calling of the 5' RACE reads with MiXCR, one entry per CDR3 protein. The table records 710,000 or so distinct CDR3 sequences, approximately 30% of them present only once. The junction had 12 bases not matched to a gene; V was cut back by 6 bases and J by 5 bases. Germline assignment: CDR1 LNHDA and CDR2 SQIVND (reference sequence). This CDR3 spans 15 amino acids. Source material: blood. The source of this sequence is a woman over 75 in good health. This chain connects TRBV19 to TRBJ1-1; 7 nucleotides agree with TRBD1. In DNA, the CDR3 is TGTGCCAGTAGCAAAGACAGGGAAGGTGGGACTGAAGCTTTCTTT. This translates into CASSKDREGGTEAFF.